Listed below are T cell receptor beta chains from one sample, sequenced in a study of spatial heterogeneity in lung cancer. TCRdb independently ran MiXCR on the 5' RACE reads; one entry per CDR3 protein. The sample holds about 29,000 distinct CDR3 sequences, roughly a tenth seen once. Sequencing used PBMCs, obtained at follow-up. The receptor source for this set is a female donor with early-stage non-small cell lung cancer. Both conserved end residues are part of each CDR3. The order of the fields is V gene, clone size, CDR3 protein. Part of the rows lack a size; the others show once, few, many or a class for expanded clones.

TRBV30	many	CAWSVLLGGLETQYF
TRBV2	many	CASSTGGDYGYTF
TRBV5-4	few	CASSLGGRGQVYEQYF
TRBV5-1	few	CASSLVGDTNTGELFF
TRBV14	few	CASSQSPGPNTGELFF
TRBV14	many	CASSHQGQGANYEQYF
TRBV5-1	many	CASSSGTPFEQYF
TRBV12-3/TRBV12-4	NA	CASSLGSKTYEQYF
TRBV7-2	many	CASSSSRGATTNEKLFF
TRBV7-2	many	CASSPGLAGRADTQYF
TRBV5-1	many	CASSLDQGPSGYTF
TRBV19	many	CATRQGMNTEAFF
TRBV6-5	NA	CASSYALGYEQYF
TRBV2	NA	CASSETGNHGYTF
TRBV6-1	many	CASSERGPEISGANVLTF
TRBV3-1	many	CASSQSTLAIGEAFF
TRBV7-2	few	CASTLTSGPYNEQFF
TRBV29-1	many	CSLGRDYGYTF
TRBV5-4	many	CASSASPNQGGGANVLTF
TRBV12-3/TRBV12-4	few	CASTNVSLAGATNNEQFF
TRBV24-1	many	CATSDLRTGGREQFF
TRBV2	many	CASSLLRLNEKLFF
TRBV3-1	NA	CASSQGRLAGSTDTQYF
TRBV29-1	few	CSVEDRKRGYGYTF
TRBV10-3	many	CAISELPGMNTGELFF
TRBV29-1	few	CSGTLTGRDGEAFF
TRBV4-3	many	CASSQDRTSGVEQYF
TRBV29-1	many	CSVEVFRESYYEQYF
TRBV29-1	medium-sized	CSGGRSNYGYTF
TRBV15	many	CATSRDPRRAGGSRVTDTQYF
TRBV29-1	NA	CSVDRGYEQYF
TRBV5-1	many	CASSGGQGASNEQFF
TRBV2	NA	CASSEGQGRNRESNTGELFF
TRBV6-1	many	CASRTLAGGRDTQYF
TRBV28	many	CASSERTRNRGGGGYTF
TRBV5-1	NA	CASSLKTGSPETQYF
TRBV23-1	many	CASSQLVGGHFLTDTQYF
TRBV4-1	many	CASSQATGDYVSNEQFF
TRBV5-1	many	CASSPQGLAHYEQYF
TRBV11-2	few	CASSLRTGLHYGYTF
TRBV7-2	NA	CASNAGQATTMNTEAFF
TRBV15	many	CATSRWGAANEKLFF
TRBV7-2	few	CASTKRGAGGLGTGELFF
TRBV3-1	many	CASSQGRGPVEDTQYF
TRBV28	many	CASSLPGGWAEAFF
TRBV5-1	few	CASSLGSAGEQFF
TRBV7-2	many	CASSSQGDYEQYF
TRBV24-1	NA	CATSDNLLWSTDTQYF
TRBV5-6	many	CASSLALTGELFF
TRBV20-1	few	CSARVYRASYNSPLHF